This T cell receptor beta chain was identified in a study of radiotherapy plus CTLA-4 blockade in lung cancer. Study-level points and caveats: Best predicting response, reportedly, were early blood T cell clone dynamics, with interferon-beta.

Libraries were prepared by immunoSEQ multiplex PCR; TCRdb keeps only in-frame clonotypes and omits some of them. The sample contains tens of thousands of clones, under 80% of which appear only once. This clone was seen a handful of times. Its antigen is undetermined. CDR1 and CDR2 (germline): LNHDA, SQIVND (reference sequence). The V gene end was trimmed by 3 bases and the J gene end by 5 bases; junction bases not matched to a gene: 3. There are 14 residues in the CDR3. Sequenced material: peripheral blood, taken from a patient treated with radiotherapy plus ipilimumab. The chain recombines TRBV19 with TRBJ1-4, with 7 bases lining up with TRBD1. The receptor was isolated from a human donor with non-small cell lung cancer who had a complete response to radiotherapy plus ipilimumab. CDR3 sequence: CASSMTGRNEKLFF. The CDR3 DNA sequence: TGTGCCAGTAGTATGACAGGGAGGAATGAAAAACTGTTTTTT.